This T cell receptor (beta chain) was retrieved from a study of a mutant IDH1 vaccine in newly diagnosed glioma. Study context: Vaccination started 4-6 weeks after radiotherapy alone, or with temozolomide cycles. Visit V12 was conducted at week 35 as the safety follow-up. Visit V13 came later, at week 47.

The time point was: week 47, end of study. Alongside topical imiquimod, each dose of vaccine comprised 300 ug of mutant IDH1 20-mer peptide. The table lists this clone with a few counts. Its antigen is still unknown. The data were produced by immunoSEQ multiplex PCR, yet TCRdb's version contains in-frame clones alone and is incomplete. Of some 50,000 clones detected, roughly two thirds appear once; the ten largest clones hold about 5%. The germline gives CDR1 SGHDT, CDR2 YYEEEE. This CDR3 has 13 residues. V was trimmed by 2 bases and J by 7 bases, leaving 9 bases between them. The sequence came from a man in his forties with glioma. Some clones in this sample may be carry-over from other donors' samples. The chain recombines TRBV5-6 with TRBJ1-4; a weak D match, TRBD1 (6 bases). Material: peripheral blood mononuclear cells (PBMCs), obtained from a glioma patient whose treatment included an IDH1 peptide vaccine. The CDR3 here is CASSFAQGEKLFF. The CDR3 DNA sequence: TGTGCCAGCAGCTTTGCACAGGGTGAAAAACTGTTTTTT.